The 5 T cell receptor beta chains in this list originate from one sample, sequenced in a study of chemoradiotherapy in HPV16-positive cancers. Data came from immunoSEQ multiplex PCR; TCRdb stores just in-frame clones and leaves some out. The data show 15,000 or so clones, approximately 92% seen once. This specimen consisted of blood, obtained from a patient who underwent chemoradiotherapy. The receptors were sampled from a human donor with HPV-associated anogenital cancer.

This clone was counted once. The chain recombines TRBV11-1 with TRBJ1-1; D is perhaps TRBD1 (5 bases). The length of the CDR3 is 15 residues. V was cut by 4 bases and J by 3 bases, with 15 bases left in between. Germline-derived CDR1 and CDR2 are SGHAT and FQDESV (reference sequence). The CDR3 DNA reads as TGTGCCAGCAGCTCACCGGGGGGGTATTACACTGAAGCTTTCTTT. This translates into CASSSPGGYYTEAFF.

The chain is built from TRBV6-5 and TRBJ1-3, with TRBD1 as a possible D gene (6 bases). Trimming shortened V by 7 bases and J by 5 bases, and 18 bases separated the two germline ends. Germline CDR1 reads MNHEY; CDR2 reads SVGAGI. The CDR3 has 15 amino acids. The CDR3 nucleotides are TGTGCCAGCACCTTGGACAGACTTGGTAGAAACACCATATATTTT. Protein sequence: CASTLDRLGRNTIYF.

The CDR3 reads CASHSLMVQGTDTQYF. The CDR3, as DNA: TGTGCCAGCCACTCCTTGATGGTACAGGGTACAGATACGCAGTATTTT. The V call is TRBV5-5, the J call TRBJ2-3; D possibly corresponds to TRBD1 (6 bases). In germline, CDR1 is SGHKS, CDR2 YYEKEE (reference sequence). The CDR3 consists of 16 residues. The V and J ends lost 7 bases and 3 bases respectively, with 21 bases between them.

The table lists this clone with a few counts. This chain joins TRBV11-2 and TRBJ1-4; D might be TRBD1 (5 bases). Trimming removed 5 bases from V and 5 bases from J, with 15 bases in between. In germline, CDR1 is SGHAT, CDR2 FQNNGV. CDR3 length: 15 residues. DNA of the CDR3: TGTGCCAGCAGCCCGTGGGGGGATAGCAATGAAAAACTGTTTTTT. Protein product: CASSPWGDSNEKLFF.

In DNA form, the CDR3 reads TGTGCCAGCAGCCCTTGGACAGCTAACTATGGCTACACCTTC. Translation: CASSPWTANYGYTF. The V and J genes are TRBV5-4 and TRBJ1-2; D perhaps matches TRBD1 (6 bases). This CDR3 is built from 14 residues. Between the trimmed V and J ends, which lost 4 bases and 0 bases, there was a span of 10 bases. CDR1 is SGHNT and CDR2 is YYREEE in the germline V gene (reference sequence).